These T cell receptor beta chains were read from a single sample in a study of cytomegalovirus exposure and HLA in healthy donors. Using immunoSEQ multiplex PCR, the repertoire was profiled, and TCRdb retains in-frame clones only, with some absent. The sample totals some 89,000 clones; its top ten clones hold 3% to 3.5%. The specimen was PBMCs. The receptors were gathered from a young woman in good health and CMV-seronegative. Each CDR3 is given with its conserved first and last residue. Each record gives: D gene, J gene, V gene, CDR3 length, CDR3 DNA, CDR3 protein. D genes are given only for firm matches.

>-|TRBJ2-1|TRBV28|14
TGTGCCATTCTGCGGGGCCCGGCCTACAATGAGCAGTTCTTC
CAILRGPAYNEQFF
>-|TRBJ1-4|TRBV27|15
TGTGCCAGCAGTTTGCGGCCCTCAACTAATGAAAAACTGTTTTTT
CASSLRPSTNEKLFF
>TRBD2|TRBJ2-5|TRBV5-1|16
TGCGCCAGCAGCTTGGGGCTAGCGGGAGGAGAAGAGACCCAGTACTTC
CASSLGLAGGEETQYF
>-|TRBJ1-3|TRBV12-2|14
TGTGCAAGTCGTCGACAGGGGAATGGAAACACCATATATTTT
CASRRQGNGNTIYF
>-|TRBJ2-5|TRBV27|13
TGTGCCAGCAGCATACAGGTCGGGGAGACCCAGTACTTC
CASSIQVGETQYF
>-|TRBJ1-2|TRBV7-9|15
TGTGCCAGCAGGGACCAATACCGGGGATACTATGGCTACACCTTC
CASRDQYRGYYGYTF
>TRBD2|TRBJ2-7|TRBV7-9|16
TGTGCCAGCAGCCCCCAGGGGAGCGGGAGGCTCCACGAGCAGTACTTC
CASSPQGSGRLHEQYF
>TRBD1|TRBJ2-7|TRBV7-9|15
TGTGCCAGCAGCTCGACAGGGAAAGGCTCCTACGAGCAGTACTTC
CASSSTGKGSYEQYF
>TRBD1|TRBJ1-1|TRBV19|14
TGTGCCAGTAGTATCTCACAGGGGGTTACTGAAGCTTTCTTT
CASSISQGVTEAFF
>TRBD2|TRBJ2-3|TRBV11-2|16
TGTGCCAGCAGCGCGATACTAGCGGGAGACACAGATACGCAGTATTTT
CASSAILAGDTDTQYF
>-|TRBJ1-5|TRBV21-1|17
TGTGCCAGCAGCGATATATCAGGGAAGGCAGGCAATCAGCCCCAGCATTTT
CASSDISGKAGNQPQHF
>-|TRBJ1-4|TRBV29-1|13
TGCAGCGCGTCGACAGTGGCTAATGAAAAACTGTTTTTT
CSASTVANEKLFF
>-|TRBJ2-5|TRBV10-3|13
TGTGCCACCAGTCCAGGGCGCCAAGAGACCCAGTACTTC
CATSPGRQETQYF
>TRBD1|TRBJ1-2|TRBV2|14
TGTGCCAGCAGAGGGGACAGGGCCTCCTATGGCTACACCTTC
CASRGDRASYGYTF
>-|TRBJ1-5|TRBV14|15
TGTGCCAGCAGCCAAGACGAGGGAAGGGATCAGCCCCAGCATTTT
CASSQDEGRDQPQHF
>-|TRBJ2-7|TRBV30|14
TGTGCCTGGAGTGAAATTTCGACAGGCCGCGAGCAGTACTTC
CAWSEISTGREQYF
>TRBD1|TRBJ2-7|TRBV30|12
TGTGCCTGGGGGACAGGGAGAGGCGAGCAGTACTTC
CAWGTGRGEQYF
>-|TRBJ1-2|TRBV9|13
TGTGCCAGCAGGGGGGGAGGAATCTATGGCTACACCTTC
CASRGGGIYGYTF
>-|TRBJ2-7|TRBV28|14
TGTGCCAGCAGCCTTGGAGGAGAGTCCTACGAGCAGTACTTC
CASSLGGESYEQYF
>TRBD1|TRBJ1-4|TRBV7-9|15
TGTGCCAGCTCTAAGGGGGCGGTCTTGGGTGAAAAACTGTTTTTT
CASSKGAVLGEKLFF
>-|TRBJ1-1|TRBV11-1|14
TGTGCCAGCAGCTGGGGACTGACTAACACTGAAGCTTTCTTT
CASSWGLTNTEAFF
>-|TRBJ2-3|TRBV5-4|13
TGTGCCAGCAGCCGATCAGTCGCAGATACGCAGTATTTT
CASSRSVADTQYF
>-|TRBJ1-2|TRBV6-4|13
TGTGCCAGCAGTGACTCGGGGGCACGAGGCTACACCTTC
CASSDSGARGYTF
>-|TRBJ2-7|TRBV27|14
TGTGCCAGCAGTTTATCGGGCAGCTCCTACGAGCAGTACTTC
CASSLSGSSYEQYF
>TRBD2|TRBJ2-3|TRBV6-1|15
TGTGCCAGCAGTGTTACTAGCGGGGGGGCATATACGCAGTATTTT
CASSVTSGGAYTQYF
>TRBD2|TRBJ2-1|TRBV7-9|16
TGTGCCAGCAGCCGTTCCCTAGCGGGGTCCTACAATGAGCAGTTCTTC
CASSRSLAGSYNEQFF
>-|TRBJ1-3|TRBV4-2|16
TGTGCCAGCAGCCAAGATATGTGGGGGGATGGAAACACCATATATTTT
CASSQDMWGDGNTIYF
>TRBD1|TRBJ1-1|TRBV7-9|16
TGTGCCAGCAGCCGTCTTGGACAGGGAGTGAACACTGAAGCTTTCTTT
CASSRLGQGVNTEAFF
>TRBD1|TRBJ1-5|TRBV6-6|14
TGTGCCAGCAGTCCGGGACAGACCAATCAGCCCCAGCATTTT
CASSPGQTNQPQHF
>TRBD1|TRBJ1-2|TRBV13|16
TGTGCCAGCAGCGAGCAATCGGACAGGATTAACTATGGCTACACCTTC
CASSEQSDRINYGYTF
>TRBD2|TRBJ2-3|TRBV6-5|15
TGTGCCAGCAGGCTACTAGCGGGGAACACAGATACGCAGTATTTT
CASRLLAGNTDTQYF
>-|TRBJ1-4|TRBV18|16
TGTGCCAGCTCACCGGTGGGGGCAGGGTCGGCTGAAAAACTGTTTTTT
CASSPVGAGSAEKLFF
>-|TRBJ1-3|TRBV10-2|11
TGCGCCAGCAGTGAGTCTACTACCATATATTTT
CASSESTTIYF
>TRBD2|TRBJ2-1|TRBV7-9|14
TGTGCCAGCAGCCTGGGACTAGCTAGCAATGAGCAGTTCTTC
CASSLGLASNEQFF
>TRBD2|TRBJ2-6|TRBV29-1|14
TGCAGCGTTGAGGGAGGGAATGGGGCCAACGTCCTGACTTTC
CSVEGGNGANVLTF
>-|TRBJ2-2|TRBV11-2|13
TGTGCCAGCAGCCCACATGGCACCGGGGAGCTGTTTTTT
CASSPHGTGELFF
>TRBD2|TRBJ2-7|TRBV7-3|15
TGTGCCAGCAGCTTCTCCGGGAGGCAGAACTACGAGCAGTACTTC
CASSFSGRQNYEQYF
>TRBD2|TRBJ2-7|TRBV5-4|17
TGTGCCAGCAGCCTTGCTTCCGGGACTAGCGTTCTCACGGGGCAGTACTTC
CASSLASGTSVLTGQYF
>-|TRBJ2-5|TRBV11-2|14
TGTGCCAGCAGCCCCACCTCTAGGGGAGAGACCCAGTACTTC
CASSPTSRGETQYF
>-|TRBJ1-5|TRBV6-6|14
TGTGCCAGCAGGCTACAGGGTAGCAATCAGCCCCAGCATTTT
CASRLQGSNQPQHF
>-|TRBJ2-6|TRBV6-4|15
TGTGCCAGCAGCCCCGGGAGTTCTGGGGCCAACGTCCTGACTTTC
CASSPGSSGANVLTF
>-|TRBJ1-6|TRBV4-2|12
TGTGCCAGCAGCCCACGAGGCTCACCCCTCCACTTT
CASSPRGSPLHF
>TRBD2|TRBJ2-5|TRBV15|15
TGTGCCACCAGCAGAGATTCTAGCGGGAGTGAGACCCAGTACTTC
CATSRDSSGSETQYF
>TRBD1|TRBJ2-7|TRBV28|17
TGTGCCAGCAGTTTTCTTACACGGGACAGGGTCTCCTACGAGCAGTACTTC
CASSFLTRDRVSYEQYF
>-|TRBJ2-3|TRBV12-5|15
TGTGCTAGTGGGTTAGGGGGGGTCCGCGTAGATACGCAGTATTTT
CASGLGGVRVDTQYF
>-|TRBJ2-6|TRBV5-5|17
TGTGCCAGCAGCTCCGACGAGGGAAACTCTGGGGCCAACGTCCTGACTTTC
CASSSDEGNSGANVLTF
>TRBD1|TRBJ2-7|TRBV10-3|14
TGTGCCATCAGTGAGCTTGACAGGGACTACGAGCAGTACTTC
CAISELDRDYEQYF
>TRBD1|TRBJ1-4|TRBV28|14
TGTGCCAGTAGCCCAACGACAGGGGGCTCCAAACTGTTTTTT
CASSPTTGGSKLFF
>-|TRBJ1-1|TRBV19|16
TGTGCCAGTAGTATAGGATGGGCAGGGCGATCGTCTGAAGCTTTCTTT
CASSIGWAGRSSEAFF
>TRBD2|TRBJ2-3|TRBV18|16
TGTGCCAGCTCACCCAGGGCTAGCGGGAGTTCAGATACGCAGTATTTT
CASSPRASGSSDTQYF
>TRBD1|TRBJ1-1|TRBV9|16
TGTGCCAGCAGCGTAGAGGACAGGGGCTGGGAGACTGAAGCTTTCTTT
CASSVEDRGWETEAFF
>TRBD1|TRBJ1-6|TRBV28|15
TGTGCCAGCAACACGGGACAGGCCATTAATTCACCCCTCCACTTT
CASNTGQAINSPLHF
>-|TRBJ2-2|TRBV19|18
TGTGCCAGTTATCCGGGACTCCCAACACAGGGGTTTGACGGGGAGCTGTTTTTT
CASYPGLPTQGFDGELFF
>-|TRBJ1-2|TRBV5-6|15
TGTGCCAGCAGCTTGGCTGGGGGCGCGGACTATGGCTACACCTTC
CASSLAGGADYGYTF
>-|TRBJ1-5|TRBV6-1|16
TGTGCCAGCAGTGAATTGGCAGGGCATAGCAATCAGCCCCAGCATTTT
CASSELAGHSNQPQHF
>-|TRBJ2-7|TRBV7-3|12
TGTGCCAGCAGCTCTAGCTCCTACGAGCAGTACTTC
CASSSSSYEQYF
>-|TRBJ1-2|TRBV4-1|13
TGCGCCAGCAGCCAAGAAGAGGGTTCTGGCTACACCTTC
CASSQEEGSGYTF
>TRBD2|TRBJ2-3|TRBV9|15
TGTGCCAGCAGCGTAGGTACTAGCGGGCAAAGTACGCAGTATTTT
CASSVGTSGQSTQYF
>TRBD1|TRBJ1-3|TRBV9|16
TGTGCCAGCAGCTTCGAACAGGGGCGCTCTGGAAACACCATATATTTT
CASSFEQGRSGNTIYF